Listed below are T cell receptor beta chains from one sample, sequenced in a study of PD-1 blockade in classical Hodgkin lymphoma. Measured with immunoSEQ multiplex PCR; TCRdb has only the in-frame clones, and not every one. The sample includes around 30,000 clones, about 86% seen only once; the top ten take about 0.45%. The source material was CD4+ T cells from blood, sampled before the fourth cycle of nivolumab. The receptors were sampled from a human donor with classical Hodgkin lymphoma. Both conserved end residues are trimmed from each CDR3.

v_gene,j_gene,CDR3aa
TRBV11-2,TRBJ2-7,ASSPTGTYEQY
TRBV7-9,TRBJ2-5,ASSLSGEETQY
TRBV28,TRBJ1-6,ASSIQGDYSPLH
TRBV6-5,TRBJ2-5,ASSFGHLQETQY
TRBV19,TRBJ2-2,ASIPSGRRPGELF
TRBV11-2,TRBJ2-2,ASSERRSGGTGELF
TRBV15,TRBJ2-1,ATSRGELAGGTAYNEQF
TRBV25-1,TRBJ2-7,ASSDFGQDGYEQY
TRBV7-7,TRBJ2-5,ASSLRLQGGQETQY
TRBV21-1,TRBJ1-2,ASSSRDGYEGYT
TRBV5-6,TRBJ2-2,ASSLGGPKNTGELF
TRBV28,TRBJ2-3,ASSLDPDTQY
TRBV2,TRBJ1-1,ASREDRMNTEAF
TRBV18,TRBJ2-4,ASSRGQGGIQY
TRBV18,TRBJ2-7,ASSPEEPSYEQY